These 22 T cell receptor beta chains share one sample of origin, sequenced in a study of blood T cell repertoires in COVID-19. The protocol was immunoSEQ multiplex PCR, while the TCRdb copy is restricted to in-frame clones and leaves out a portion. The sample holds about 300,000 clones; approximately 91% are singletons and the top ten take around 1.7%. Sequencing was done on a sample of PBMCs or T cells enriched from blood (not recorded which). The receptors stem from a woman between 40 and 50 years old who had recovered from COVID-19.

The V call is TRBV7-3, the J call TRBJ1-2; TRBD1 is a possible D gene (6 bases). Germline-derived CDR1 and CDR2 are SGHTA and FQGTGA. CDR3 size: 12 residues. The V end lost 5 bases, the J end lost 14 bases, and 18 bases lay between the germline ends. CDR3 nucleotides: TGTGCCAGCAGCCTAGCTGGGGGCGCGAAAACCTTC. Its translation is CASSLAGGAKTF.

There are a few counts of this clone. The same CDR3 can be traced to other DNA sequences in this sample. V usage is TRBV5-4 and J usage is TRBJ1-1; D is uncertain. V gave up 0 bases and J gave up 1 base, with 7 bases separating them. Germline V gene data show CDR1 as SGHNT and CDR2 as YYREEE (reference sequence). This CDR3 is 14 amino acids long. CDR3 bases: TGTGCCAGCAGCTTGGGTCAAGCGAACACTGAAGCTTTCTTT. It codes for CASSLGQANTEAFF. The whole variable domain, filled in from reference TRBV5-4 and TRBJ1-1, reads ETGVTQSPTHLIKTRGQQVTLRCSSQSGHNTVSWYQQALGQGPQFIFQYYREEENGRGNFPPRFSGLQFPNYSSELNVNALELDDSALYLCASSLGQANTEAFFGQGTRLTVV.

This chain connects TRBV24-1 to TRBJ2-2, with 11 nucleotides matching TRBD1. There are 16 residues in the CDR3. The J segment lost 4 bases and the V segment lost 3 bases, leaving 3 bases of the junction unmatched. CDR1 is KGHDR, CDR2 SFDVKD, per germline. The CDR3 bases are TGTGCCACCAGTGATCAGGGACAGGGGGTCACCGGGGAGCTGTTTTTT. It translates to CATSDQGQGVTGELFF.

The genes are TRBV7-2 and TRBJ1-1; possibly TRBD1 for D (5 bases). V was pared by 1 base and J by 4 bases, with 7 bases between. Germline CDR1 and CDR2: SGHTA and FQGNSA. This CDR3 comprises 13 residues. The CDR3 bases are TGTGCCAGCAGCTTAGTGCAGGGCACTGAAGCTTTCTTT. Amino acids: CASSLVQGTEAFF.

This clone appeared a single time. The chain is built from TRBV18 and TRBJ2-4; D may be TRBD2 (5 bases). Between the trimmed V and J ends, which lost 9 bases and 8 bases, there was a span of 20 bases. The CDR3 loop spans 14 amino acids. Germline V gene data show CDR1 as KGHSH and CDR2 as LQKENI. The CDR3 DNA is TGTGCCAGTACGAGCGGTATCTTTAAAGACATTCAGTACTTC. Translation gives CASTSGIFKDIQYF.

The chain has TRBV7-2 and TRBJ2-7, with TRBD1 matching 9 bases. V lost 6 bases to trimming and J lost 6 bases; unmatched junction nucleotides: 9. CDR3 length: 14 amino acids. Germline CDR1 and CDR2: SGHTA and FQGNSA. The CDR3 here is CASRPGTGIGEQYF. The CDR3 DNA reads TGTGCCAGCAGACCCGGGACAGGGATCGGCGAGCAGTACTTC.

This sequence joins TRBV9 and TRBJ1-1; 7 bases are shared with TRBD1. Germline lookup yields CDR1 SGDLS and CDR2 YYNGEE. Trimming took 7 bases from V and 1 from J; bases not matched to a gene: 7. The CDR3 is made up of 14 amino acids. The CDR3 sequence: CASGLGQTNTEAFF. CDR3 DNA: TGTGCCAGCGGCTTGGGACAGACGAACACTGAAGCTTTCTTT.

In DNA form, the CDR3 reads TGCGCCAGCAGCCAACCGAGGACAGGGAAAAACATTCAGTACTTC. Translation gives CASSQPRTGKNIQYF. The rearrangement links TRBV4-1 to TRBJ2-4, with 8 positions matching TRBD1. With V trimmed by 2 bases and J by 4 bases, 4 bases remained unmatched. The CDR3 has 15 amino acids. Germline V gene sequence: CDR1 MGHRA, CDR2 YSYEKL.

The rearrangement joins TRBV27 to TRBJ2-1; 8 bases align to TRBD2. Germline CDR1 MNHEY, CDR2 SMNVEV (reference sequence). The CDR3 consists of 15 residues. After removal of 5 bases from V and 3 bases from J, the junction contained 6 bases not matched to a gene. CDR3 loop: CASSPGTSIYNEQFF. Written as DNA, the CDR3 is TGTGCCAGCAGTCCCGGGACTAGTATCTACAATGAGCAGTTCTTC.

The V and J genes are TRBV7-6 and TRBJ1-1, with D possibly being TRBD1 (5 bases). CDR1 is SGHVS and CDR2 is FNYEAQ in the germline V gene. Trimming left V 3 bases short and J 6 bases short, with 14 bases between. This CDR3 is built from 14 residues. CDR3 coding DNA: TGTGCCAGCAGCTTCAGAAGAGGGGACTCTGAAGCTTTCTTT. Translation: CASSFRRGDSEAFF.

The rearrangement uses TRBV6-1 and TRBJ2-6; D gene uncertain. CDR3 length: 16 amino acids. Deletions cut 3 bases from V and 2 bases from J, with 11 bases between. In germline, CDR1 is MNHNS, CDR2 SASEGT. CDR3 sequence reads: CASSDRHLPGANVLTF. The CDR3 DNA follows: TGTGCCAGCAGTGACCGACACCTCCCTGGGGCCAACGTCCTGACTTTC.

The V gene is TRBV5-6, the J gene TRBJ2-1, with D unresolved. The germline V gene has CDR1 SGHDT and CDR2 YYEEEE. The CDR3 covers 11 residues. V was clipped by 0 bases and J by 9 bases, with 4 bases between them. CDR3 sequence reads: CASSLAIEQFF. The CDR3 DNA reads TGTGCCAGCAGCTTGGCAATTGAGCAGTTCTTC.

The CDR3: CASSLDGTYGYTF. DNA of the CDR3: TGCGCCAGCAGCTTAGACGGGACTTATGGCTACACCTTC. The chain uses TRBV5-1 and TRBJ1-2, with D maybe TRBD1 (5 bases). The CDR3 runs to 13 residues. Between the trimmed V and J ends, which lost 2 bases and 5 bases, there was a span of 10 bases. CDR1 is SGHRS and CDR2 is YFSETQ in the germline V gene.

The CDR3 DNA follows: TGTGCCAGCAGCTTAGCGCGGGCTAGCGGGAGGGCCGGGGAGCTGTTTTTT. This translates into CASSLARASGRAGELFF. The chain combines TRBV7-2 with TRBJ2-2; 12 bases match TRBD2. The CDR3 has 17 residues. J lost 6 bases, V lost 0 bases, and 5 bases had no gene match. The germline V gene has CDR1 SGHTA and CDR2 FQGNSA.

The chain recombines TRBV12-3 or TRBV12-4 with TRBJ2-3; 8 bases agree with TRBD2. The J segment lost 0 bases and the V segment lost 8 bases, leaving 1 base of the junction unmatched. The CDR3 covers 13 residues. The CDR3 coding sequence is TGTGCCAGCCGGGAGGGGAGCACAGATACGCAGTATTTT. The encoded protein is CASREGSTDTQYF.

This chain uses TRBV2 with TRBJ1-1; D is unclear. Trimming removed 6 bases at V and 3 bases at J, with 11 bases between. This CDR3 comprises 13 residues. Germline CDR1 reads SNHLY; CDR2 reads FYNNEI. The CDR3 region has the DNA TGTGCCAGCAGCCCCGAAGCGGACACTGAAGCTTTCTTT. It translates to CASSPEADTEAFF. Variable domain in full (rest from reference TRBV2 and TRBJ1-1): EPEVTQTPSHQVTQMGQEVILRCVPISNHLYFYWYRQILGQKVEFLVSFYNNEISEKSEIFDDQFSVERPDGSNFTLKIRSTKLEDSAMYFCASSPEADTEAFFGQGTRLTVV.

V usage is TRBV15 and J usage is TRBJ2-1, with 13 bases aligning to TRBD2. V lost 0 bases to trimming and J lost 7 bases; unmatched junction nucleotides: 6. This CDR3 has 17 amino acids. Germline V CDR1 and CDR2: LNHNV, YYDKDF (reference sequence). The CDR3 DNA follows: TGTGCCACCAGCAGAGACCAACTAGCGGGAGGGCCGAATGAGCAGTTCTTC. It encodes CATSRDQLAGGPNEQFF.

The chain joins TRBV19 to TRBJ1-4; D gene ambiguous. The CDR3 extends over 15 amino acids. Trimming took off 6 bases at V and 3 bases at J, with 14 bases between the two ends. Germline CDR1 and CDR2: LNHDA and SQIVND (reference sequence). Written as DNA, the CDR3 is TGTGCCAGTAGCCCCTGGTTGGAGGCTAATGAAAAACTGTTTTTT. Its translation: CASSPWLEANEKLFF.

The chain joins TRBV19 to TRBJ2-1; D is possibly TRBD2 (7 bases). Germline V CDR1 and CDR2: LNHDA, SQIVND (reference sequence). The CDR3 spans 14 residues. The ends were cut back, 3 bases at V and 6 bases at J, with 12 bases in the middle. The CDR3 DNA sequence: TGTGCCAGTAGTATGCGGCGGGGGCTCAATGAGCAGTTCTTC. It specifies CASSMRRGLNEQFF.

The J gene is TRBJ2-1, the V gene TRBV24-1, with 9 positions matching TRBD1. Germline CDR1 and CDR2: KGHDR and SFDVKD. This CDR3 is built from 13 residues. The V and J ends lost 10 bases and 5 bases, in that order; junction bases with no gene match: 5. CDR3 amino acids: CATGDRVDNEQFF. The CDR3 DNA reads TGTGCCACTGGGGACAGGGTCGACAATGAGCAGTTCTTC.

V gene TRBV7-2 combines with J gene TRBJ2-3, with 7 positions matching TRBD2. Unmatched junction bases numbered 14, after V lost 5 bases and J lost 6 bases. CDR1 is SGHTA and CDR2 is FQGNSA in the germline V gene. CDR3 size: 16 residues. The CDR3 DNA follows: TGTGCCAGCAGCCACCCCCTAGGCGGGAGATCGGATACGCAGTATTTT. Its protein product is CASSHPLGGRSDTQYF.

The V gene is TRBV6-5, the J gene TRBJ1-2; 7 nucleotides agree with TRBD1. The CDR3 has 13 residues. The germline CDR1 and CDR2 sequences are MNHEY and SVGAGI. V trimming: 6 bases; J trimming: 5 bases; junction bases outside the gene matches: 6. CDR3 in amino acids: CASSRDRFYGYTF. The CDR3 DNA reads as TGTGCCAGCAGCCGGGACAGATTTTATGGCTACACCTTC.